These 32 T cell receptor beta chains originate from one sample sequenced in a study of T cells in localized non-small cell lung cancer. Some clones are missing from TCRdb's copy, which holds only in-frame ones; the method was immunoSEQ multiplex PCR. Of 3,000 or so clones in the sample, approximately 17% were seen once. Sequencing was performed on lung tumor tissue, taken before any cancer treatment. These TCRs come from a man aged 35-69 years with stage I squamous cell lung carcinoma.

This clone was seen a few times. The V call is TRBV28, the J call TRBJ1-2; maybe TRBD1 (6 bases). Germline values: CDR1 MDHEN, CDR2 SYDVKM. The ends were cut back, 7 bases at V and 4 bases at J, with 10 bases in the middle. The CDR3 has 12 amino acids. The CDR3 is CASTSDSYGYTF. In DNA form, the CDR3 reads TGTGCCAGCACCTCGGACAGCTATGGCTACACCTTC.

The rearrangement links TRBV28 to TRBJ1-2, with TRBD1 as a possible D gene (5 bases). Trimming removed 1 base from V and 4 bases from J, with 7 bases in between. Germline loops: CDR1 MDHEN, CDR2 SYDVKM. The CDR3 consists of 13 residues. The CDR3 reads CASSLFGAYGYTF. CDR3 sequence (DNA): TGTGCCAGCAGTTTATTTGGGGCCTATGGCTACACCTTC.

This clone is medium-sized by share. The rearrangement uses TRBV6-8 and TRBJ1-2; the match to TRBD1 covers 9 bases. CDR1 and CDR2 (germline): MNHGY, SAAAGT. V lost 11 bases and J lost 7; bases outside the gene matches: 14. The CDR3 sequence is 14 residues long. Written as DNA, the CDR3 is TGTGCCGGCACTACCGATGGGACAGGGAGTGGCTACACCTTC. Protein product: CAGTTDGTGSGYTF.

This clone was detected a few times. The chain links TRBV11-3 to TRBJ2-2, with 7 bases identical to TRBD2. This CDR3 contains 19 residues. Germline assignment: CDR1 SGHNT and CDR2 YENEEA. V was clipped by 5 bases and J by 3 bases; unmatched bases: 18. The CDR3 region has the DNA TGTGCCAGCAGCGGCCAATGGGAAGTGGGCCTAGCGGACACCGGGGAGCTGTTTTTT. Translating it yields CASSGQWEVGLADTGELFF.

The chain couples TRBV6-8 to TRBJ1-1, with D unresolved. The CDR3 spans 17 residues. Germline loops: CDR1 MNHGY, CDR2 SAAAGT. V lost 0 bases and J lost 3, with 17 bases in between. This CDR3 is CASSYSISEDFDTEAFF. The CDR3 DNA reads TGTGCCAGCAGTTACTCGATCAGCGAGGACTTCGACACTGAAGCTTTCTTT.

This clone was found a few times. V usage is TRBV6-8 and J usage is TRBJ2-4; D gene unclear. Germline lookup yields CDR1 MNHGY and CDR2 SAAAGT. Trimming stripped 7 bases from V and 0 bases from J, with 10 bases between. The CDR3 covers 14 residues. The CDR3 DNA reads as TGTGCCAGCATGGGCTTTCTAGCCAAAAACATTCAGTACTTC. It encodes CASMGFLAKNIQYF.

This clone is deemed medium-sized. The V and J genes are TRBV9 and TRBJ1-4; 7 bases are a match to TRBD1. The V gene's germline CDR1 is SGDLS and CDR2 YYNGEE. V was pared by 2 bases and J by 5 bases, with 6 bases of the junction left unmatched. The CDR3 extends over 15 amino acids. The CDR3 region is CASSVSGTVNEKLFF. The CDR3 bases are TGTGCCAGCAGCGTCTCCGGGACAGTGAATGAAAAACTGTTTTTT. Supplemented by reference TRBV9 and TRBJ1-4, the full variable domain reads DSGVTQTPKHLITATGQRVTLRCSPRSGDLSVYWYQQSLDQGLQFLIQYYNGEERAKGNILERFSAQQFPDLHSELNLSSLELGDSALYFCASSVSGTVNEKLFFGSGTQLSVL.

This clone came up a few times. The rearrangement joins TRBV5-1 to TRBJ2-7; 9 nucleotides match TRBD1. V gave up 0 bases and J gave up 4 bases; unmatched junction bases: 5. The CDR3 sequence is 15 residues long. The germline V gene has CDR1 SGHRS and CDR2 YFSETQ. CDR3: CASSLGGTGKYEQYF. The CDR3 coding sequence is TGCGCCAGCAGCTTGGGCGGGACAGGGAAGTACGAGCAGTACTTC.

The rearrangement joins TRBV6-8 to TRBJ2-1, with D perhaps given as TRBD1 or TRBD2 (5 bases each). V lost 4 bases to trimming and J lost 9 bases, with 22 bases between them. Germline V CDR1 and CDR2: MNHGY, SAAAGT. The CDR3 runs 16 residues. The CDR3 bases are TGTGCCAGCAGTTCCCTCAGAGGGGCCGTGTCCAGTGAGCAGTTCTTC. Amino acids: CASSSLRGAVSSEQFF.

This clone was found a few times. This chain connects TRBV11-3 to TRBJ1-1; TRBD1 might be the D (6 bases). CDR1 and CDR2 from the germline V gene are SGHNT and YENEEA. This CDR3 region has 15 residues. The V and J ends lost 5 bases and 1 base respectively, with 14 bases between them. CDR3 nucleotide sequence: TGTGCCAGCAGCCACATGCAAGGGGGGAACACTGAAGCTTTCTTT. Its translation: CASSHMQGGNTEAFF.

The V gene is TRBV11-3, the J gene TRBJ2-1; possible D gene TRBD2, 6 bases. This CDR3 has 16 residues. Germline values: CDR1 SGHNT, CDR2 YENEEA. V was clipped by 4 bases and J by 2 bases, with 15 bases between them. CDR3 residues: CASSSSRRGAYNEQFF. CDR3 DNA sequence: TGTGCCAGCAGCTCCAGTAGGAGGGGTGCCTACAATGAGCAGTTCTTC.

This clone appeared a few times. This chain connects TRBV6-8 to TRBJ2-7; 9 bases are a match to TRBD1. V shed 2 bases and J 5 bases; nucleotides not matched to a gene: 4. This CDR3 has 14 amino acids. The germline CDR1 and CDR2 sequences are MNHGY and SAAAGT. In DNA form, the CDR3 reads TGTGCCAGCAGTTACCGGACAGGGGCCAACGAGCAGTACTTC. It is translated as CASSYRTGANEQYF.

In its sample, this clone ranks as medium-sized (0.01 to 0.1%). The V gene is TRBV11-3, the J gene TRBJ2-2, with 10 bases fitting TRBD2. Germline values: CDR1 SGHNT, CDR2 YENEEA. There are 14 residues in the CDR3. Trimming at V came to 3 bases and at J to 6 bases, leaving 1 base not matched to a gene. CDR3 sequence (DNA): TGTGCCAGCAGCTTCCTAGCGGGGGCCGGGGAGCTGTTTTTT. Translated, it gives CASSFLAGAGELFF. The full variable domain, completed using reference TRBV11-3 and TRBJ2-2, is EAGVVQSPRYKIIEKKQPVAFWCNPISGHNTLYWYLQNLGQGPELLIRYENEEAVDDSQLPKDRFSAERLKGVDSTLKIQPAELGDSAVYLCASSFLAGAGELFFGEGSRLTVL.

This clone appeared a single time. The V and J genes are TRBV5-1 and TRBJ2-5, with D perhaps assigned TRBD1 or TRBD2 (6 bases each). Trimming shortened V by 5 bases and J by 2 bases, and 13 bases separated the two germline ends. The V gene's germline CDR1 is SGHRS and CDR2 YFSETQ. This CDR3 has 14 residues. This CDR3 is CASRGRGEQETQYF. The CDR3 DNA sequence: TGCGCCAGCAGGGGTAGGGGGGAACAAGAGACCCAGTACTTC. Variable domain in full (rest from reference TRBV5-1 and TRBJ2-5): KAGVTQTPRYLIKTRGQQVTLSCSPISGHRSVSWYQQTPGQGLQFLFEYFSETQRNKGNFPGRFSGRQFSNSRSEMNVSTLELGDSALYLCASRGRGEQETQYFGPGTRLLVL.

In its sample, this clone was seen a few times. The chain uses TRBV6-8 and TRBJ2-1; 12 bases are shared with TRBD2. V shed 9 bases, J shed 2 bases, and the junction held 2 bases outside the gene matches. The CDR3 loop spans 14 amino acids. Germline V gene lookup returns CDR1 MNHGY and CDR2 SAAAGT. CDR3 DNA sequence: TGTGCCAGTCTAGCGGGGGGGCCCTACAATGAGCAGTTCTTC. Amino acid sequence: CASLAGGPYNEQFF.

This chain connects TRBV19 to TRBJ2-7; 8 bases agree with TRBD2. The junction had 6 bases not matched to a gene; V was cut back by 4 bases and J by 7 bases. CDR3 length: 13 residues. Germline V gene data show CDR1 as LNHDA and CDR2 as SQIVND (reference sequence). The CDR3 bases are TGTGCCAGTAGTACCCCCGGCGGGGGGGAGCAGTACTTC. Encoded protein: CASSTPGGGEQYF.

Relative to its sample, this clone is medium-sized. V and J are TRBV9 and TRBJ1-2, with D unresolved. V was clipped by 0 bases and J by 6 bases, with 24 bases between them. Germline CDR1 and CDR2: SGDLS and YYNGEE. This CDR3 is built from 18 residues. CDR3 coding DNA: TGTGCCAGCAGCGTAGATCCGGACGGAGGATCGAATTCGGATGGCTACACCTTC. Residues: CASSVDPDGGSNSDGYTF.

The chain links TRBV6-8 to TRBJ2-5; D remains ambiguous. Germline CDR1 is MNHGY and CDR2 is SAAAGT. There are 13 residues in the CDR3. V was trimmed by 5 bases and J by 7 bases, leaving 14 bases between them. The CDR3 protein is CASSGVGRGTQYF. In DNA, the CDR3 is TGTGCCAGCAGTGGGGTGGGCCGCGGGACCCAGTACTTC.

This clone was detected many times. The chain combines TRBV11-3 with TRBJ1-2; D remains unclear. This CDR3 has 15 amino acids. The V and J ends lost 4 bases and 4 bases respectively, with 16 bases between them. The germline V gene has CDR1 SGHNT and CDR2 YENEEA. The CDR3 region is CASSSFTTGSYGYTF. DNA of the CDR3: TGTGCCAGCAGCTCGTTCACGACTGGCTCCTATGGCTACACCTTC.

V gene TRBV14 combines with J gene TRBJ2-2, with D tentatively TRBD2 (5 bases). Germline lookup yields CDR1 SGHDN and CDR2 FVKESK. Trimming took 8 bases from V and 7 from J, leaving 23 bases between them. This CDR3 has 16 amino acids. CDR3 sequence (DNA): TGTGCCAGCTCTACCACTCCCGTTAGCGTTGGCGGGGAGCTGTTTTTT. Translation: CASSTTPVSVGGELFF.

The chain joins TRBV6-8 to TRBJ1-2; D unresolved. V was clipped by 1 base and J by 4 bases, with 19 bases between them. Germline values: CDR1 MNHGY, CDR2 SAAAGT. CDR3 size: 17 residues. CDR3 sequence reads: CASSYLIGQSKIYGYTF. CDR3 coding DNA: TGTGCCAGCAGTTACTTGATCGGGCAGTCGAAAATCTATGGCTACACCTTC.

This clone was picked up a small number of times. The genes are TRBV7-6 and TRBJ1-4; D is unclear. The CDR3 totals 15 residues. The germline V gene encodes CDR1 SGHVS and CDR2 FNYEAQ. Trimming shortened V by 5 bases and J by 4 bases, and 14 bases separated the two germline ends. In DNA, the CDR3 is TGTGCCAGCAGCGTTCTCGGAACGTATAATGAAAAACTGTTTTTT. Encoded protein: CASSVLGTYNEKLFF.

This clone appeared a few times. The J gene is TRBJ1-1, the V gene TRBV6-8; D unresolved. Trimming stripped 2 bases from V and 6 bases from J, with 16 bases between. Germline values: CDR1 MNHGY, CDR2 SAAAGT. The CDR3 is 15 amino acids. DNA for the CDR3: TGTGCCAGCAGTTACAGCCCGGGTAAATCCGCTGAAGCTTTCTTT. Protein sequence: CASSYSPGKSAEAFF.

The sample holds many counts of this clone. J is TRBJ1-6 and V is TRBV7-2; D unresolved. This CDR3 is 13 amino acids long. V was clipped by 10 bases and J by 8 bases, with 15 bases between them. Germline V lookup: CDR1 SGHTA, CDR2 FQGNSA. CDR3 sequence (DNA): TGTGCCATCGCGAGAGGAACTCATTCACCCCTCCACTTT. This codes for CAIARGTHSPLHF.

The chain combines TRBV11-3 with TRBJ2-1; 11 nucleotides align to TRBD2. Germline V lookup: CDR1 SGHNT, CDR2 YENEEA. This CDR3 comprises 15 residues. The J segment lost 5 bases and the V segment lost 1 base, leaving 1 base of the junction unmatched. The CDR3 is CASSLVAGGNNEQFF. CDR3 DNA: TGTGCCAGCAGCTTAGTAGCGGGGGGGAACAATGAGCAGTTCTTC. Looking up the rest from reference TRBV11-3 and TRBJ2-1 gives the full variable domain: EAGVVQSPRYKIIEKKQPVAFWCNPISGHNTLYWYLQNLGQGPELLIRYENEEAVDDSQLPKDRFSAERLKGVDSTLKIQPAELGDSAVYLCASSLVAGGNNEQFFGPGTRLTVL.

Points on this clone: One end of the junction does not line up with germline, which may come from a read error. J is TRBJ2-7 and V is TRBV6-1, with D hard to call. CDR3 length equals 13 residues. CDR1 and CDR2 (germline): MNHNS, SASEGT. This chain's CDR3 is CAISEVGWQQQYF. CDR3 nucleotides: TGTGCCATCAGTGAAGTTGGTTGGCAGCAGCAGTACTTC.

V gene TRBV15 combines with J gene TRBJ2-5, with 8 positions matching TRBD2. Germline-derived CDR1 and CDR2 are LNHNV and YYDKDF (reference sequence). The ends lost 5 bases at V and 5 bases at J; junction bases unmatched: 7. CDR3 length: 14 amino acids. Here the CDR3 DNA reads TGTGCCACCAGCGGACGGGGGGGCATGGAGACCCAGTACTTC. It codes for CATSGRGGMETQYF.

This sequence joins TRBV9 and TRBJ1-3, with D unclear. The CDR3 length is 16 residues. The germline V and J ends were trimmed by 0 bases and 0 bases, with 10 bases remaining between them. Germline V lookup: CDR1 SGDLS, CDR2 YYNGEE. The CDR3 DNA reads TGTGCCAGCAGCGTAGGGACTGTTTCCTCTGGAAACACCATATATTTT. This sequence encodes CASSVGTVSSGNTIYF.

This clone was counted ten times or more. The DNA of the CDR3 is TGTGCCAGCAGCCCACCTGGGACGGACGGCGTAGAGACCCAGTACTTC. The encoded protein is CASSPPGTDGVETQYF. This chain uses TRBV11-3 with TRBJ2-5, with D perhaps being TRBD1 or TRBD2 (5 bases each). Trimming took 5 bases from V and 4 from J, leaving 20 bases between them. The germline CDR1 and CDR2 sequences are SGHNT and YENEEA. This CDR3 region has 16 residues. Looking up the rest from reference TRBV11-3 and TRBJ2-5 gives the full variable domain: EAGVVQSPRYKIIEKKQPVAFWCNPISGHNTLYWYLQNLGQGPELLIRYENEEAVDDSQLPKDRFSAERLKGVDSTLKIQPAELGDSAVYLCASSPPGTDGVETQYFGPGTRLLVL.

The sample holds a few counts of this clone. The rearrangement links TRBV19 to TRBJ1-1; TRBD1 might be the D (5 bases). CDR3 length: 13 residues. CDR1 LNHDA and CDR2 SQIVND come from the germline V gene (reference sequence). Trimming removed 7 bases at V and 5 bases at J, with 14 bases between. CDR3 DNA sequence: TGTGCCAGTACCTTTTCCCGGGGGACTGAAGCTTTCTTT. Its protein product is CASTFSRGTEAFF.

The chain has TRBV19 and TRBJ2-1; no reliable D call. The CDR3 runs 12 residues. Germline CDR1 LNHDA, CDR2 SQIVND (reference sequence). The V end was cut by 7 bases, the J end by 7 bases, with 11 bases between. DNA for the CDR3: TGTGCCAGTACCCTGACCGGGAATGAGCAGTTCTTC. Its protein is CASTLTGNEQFF.

This clone was found a few times. CDR3 bases: TGTGCCAGCAGCGCCTATGGCGGACTAGCGGGGGACATTCAGTACTTC. Amino acids: CASSAYGGLAGDIQYF. V is TRBV9 and J is TRBJ2-4, with 13 bases that match TRBD2. Trimming cost V 3 bases and J 8 bases; bases outside gene matches: 8. CDR1 SGDLS and CDR2 YYNGEE come from the germline V gene. This CDR3 is 16 amino acids long.